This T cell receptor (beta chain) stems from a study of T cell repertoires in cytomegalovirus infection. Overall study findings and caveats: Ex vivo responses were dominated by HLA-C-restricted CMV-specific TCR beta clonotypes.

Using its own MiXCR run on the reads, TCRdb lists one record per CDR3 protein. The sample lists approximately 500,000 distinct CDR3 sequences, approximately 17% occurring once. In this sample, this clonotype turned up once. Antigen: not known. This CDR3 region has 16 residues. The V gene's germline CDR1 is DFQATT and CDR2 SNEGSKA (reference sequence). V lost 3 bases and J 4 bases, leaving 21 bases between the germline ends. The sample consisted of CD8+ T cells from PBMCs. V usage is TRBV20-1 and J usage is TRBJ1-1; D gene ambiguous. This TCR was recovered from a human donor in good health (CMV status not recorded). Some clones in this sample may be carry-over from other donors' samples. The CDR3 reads CSARNPTVRQITEAFF. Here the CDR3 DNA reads TGCAGTGCTAGGAACCCCACCGTTCGCCAGATCACTGAAGCTTTCTTT.